What follows are 8 T cell receptor beta chains derived from one specimen sequenced in a study of post-analysis software for immune sequencing data. Notes on the study in general: TRBV5-6, TRBV5-1 and TRBV20-1 belonged to a set of five TRBV segments that were more frequent in patients than controls.

These receptors have no identified antigens. Included in the TCR beta cDNA libraries were unique molecular identifiers. TCRdb recomputed calls from the PCR reads with MiXCR, one row per CDR3 protein. The table shows about 540,000 distinct CDR3 sequences, with roughly 34% occurring only once. Input material: blood. Source of these receptors: a girl aged 2-17 years with multiple sclerosis.

The chain recombines TRBV29-1 with TRBJ1-1, with D unresolved. V was cut by 6 bases and J by 6 bases, with 11 bases left in between. This CDR3 is built from 11 residues. The germline V gene encodes CDR1 SQVTM and CDR2 ANQGSEA. The CDR3 here is CSVEIGAEAFF. Written as DNA, the CDR3 is TGCAGCGTGGAAATAGGTGCTGAAGCTTTCTTT.

This clonotype was seen more than once but under ten times. The chain links TRBV27 to TRBJ2-1; TRBD2 agrees at 16 bases. CDR1 is MNHEY, CDR2 SMNVEV, per germline (reference sequence). This CDR3 is 18 amino acids long. V lost 5 bases to trimming and J lost 5 bases; unmatched junction nucleotides: 9. The CDR3 is CASSPPGLAGGHHNEQFF. The CDR3, as DNA: TGTGCCAGCAGTCCACCGGGACTAGCGGGGGGGCACCACAATGAGCAGTTCTTC.

This clonotype occurred many times. The chain has TRBV4-1 and TRBJ2-4; tentatively, D is TRBD1 (5 bases). Trimming removed 6 bases at V and 3 bases at J, with 15 bases between. This CDR3 has 15 residues. CDR1 is MGHRA, CDR2 YSYEKL, per germline. CDR3 sequence (DNA): TGCGCCAGCAGGGCAATAGGGGCCGGCAAAAACATTCAGTACTTC. It specifies CASRAIGAGKNIQYF.

V usage is TRBV28 and J usage is TRBJ1-2, with D possibly TRBD1 on 5 matching bases. V was clipped by 5 bases and J by 5 bases, with 18 bases between them. The CDR3 covers 15 residues. Germline CDR1 MDHEN, CDR2 SYDVKM. Here the CDR3 DNA reads TGTGCCAGCAGTCTACGCCTTGAGGGGTATTATGGCTACACCTTC. This codes for CASSLRLEGYYGYTF.

This clonotype was observed a handful of times. The gene calls are TRBV7-8 and TRBJ2-3; unclear D gene. This CDR3 contains 21 residues. Germline lookup yields CDR1 SGHVS and CDR2 FQNEAQ. V was clipped by 0 bases and J by 0 bases, with 25 bases between them. The CDR3 sequence is CASSLAAYAMGLGTSTDTQYF. Written as DNA, the CDR3 is TGTGCCAGCAGCTTAGCGGCCTATGCGATGGGTTTGGGCACTAGCACAGATACGCAGTATTTT.

The table lists this clonotype with a count of one. The rearrangement joins TRBV5-6 to TRBJ1-1, with no clear D. The CDR3 has 14 amino acids. Germline CDR1 is SGHDT and CDR2 is YYEEEE. The V and J ends lost 2 bases and 2 bases respectively, with 10 bases between them. This CDR3 is CASSFWGFNTEAFF. The CDR3 region has the DNA TGTGCCAGCAGCTTTTGGGGTTTTAACACTGAAGCTTTCTTT.

This sequence joins TRBV6-1 and TRBJ2-1; tentatively, D is TRBD2 (5 bases). The germline V gene encodes CDR1 MNHNS and CDR2 SASEGT. Trimming took off 2 bases at V and 9 bases at J, with 11 bases between the two ends. The CDR3 is made up of 13 amino acids. The CDR3 bases are TGTGCCAGCAGTGAATCGAGGGCCGGTGAGCAGTTCTTC. It translates to CASSESRAGEQFF.

The chain recombines TRBV4-1 with TRBJ2-5, with 8 bases matching TRBD2. Trimming at V came to 4 bases and at J to 3 bases, leaving 7 bases not matched to a gene. In germline, CDR1 is MGHRA, CDR2 YSYEKL. There are 15 residues in the CDR3. Written as DNA, the CDR3 is TGCGCCAGCAGCCTCCTGGGACTAGGAAAAGAGACCCAGTACTTC. It encodes CASSLLGLGKETQYF.